The sequence of this TCR beta chain was determined in a study of blood T cell repertoires in COVID-19. Study-wide background: Samples came from the United States, Italy and Spain, spanning acute and convalescent COVID-19.

Participants' reported clinical history set cohort assignment. Using immunoSEQ multiplex PCR, the repertoire was profiled, and TCRdb retains in-frame clones only, with some absent. The sample consists of around 300,000 clones, roughly 90% of them appearing once. The CDR3 is made up of 14 amino acids. Germline V gene sequence: CDR1 LNHDA, CDR2 SQIVND (reference sequence). Trimming left V 0 bases short and J 7 bases short, with 9 bases between. This TCR came from a woman aged 18-30 years with acute COVID-19. The V call is TRBV19, the J call TRBJ1-4, with D maybe TRBD1 (5 bases). Sequencing was performed on PBMCs or T cells enriched from blood (not recorded which). The CDR3 bases are TGTGCCAGTAGTATAGAAGGGGCTGGTGAAAAACTGTTTTTT. Translated, it gives CASSIEGAGEKLFF.